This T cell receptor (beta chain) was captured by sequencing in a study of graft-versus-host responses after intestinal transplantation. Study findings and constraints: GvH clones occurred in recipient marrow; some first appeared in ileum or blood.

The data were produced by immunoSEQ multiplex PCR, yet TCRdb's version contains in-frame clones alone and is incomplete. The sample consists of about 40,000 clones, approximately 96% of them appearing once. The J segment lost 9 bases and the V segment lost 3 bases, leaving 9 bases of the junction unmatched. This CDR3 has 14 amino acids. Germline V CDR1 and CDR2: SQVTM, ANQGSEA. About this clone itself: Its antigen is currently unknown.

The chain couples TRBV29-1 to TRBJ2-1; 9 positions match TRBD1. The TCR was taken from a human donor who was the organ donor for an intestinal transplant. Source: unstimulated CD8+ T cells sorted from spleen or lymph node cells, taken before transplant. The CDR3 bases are TGCAGCGTTGATTGGGGACAGGGTGTAAGTGAGCAGTTCTTC. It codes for CSVDWGQGVSEQFF.